This is a list of T cell receptor beta chains from one sample in a study of cytomegalovirus exposure and HLA in healthy donors. This table comes from immunoSEQ multiplex PCR, and its TCRdb copy is limited to in-frame clones, with some not included. The sample holds about 130,000 clones, around three quarters seen once. The specimen sequenced was PBMCs. These receptors were obtained from a man aged 35-49 years in good health and CMV-seronegative. The conserved cysteine and the conserved F or W are not part of the CDR3 here.

cdr3_aa,v_call,j_call
ASSATVYGYT,TRBV9,TRBJ1-2
ASSAGTHRNTIY,TRBV4-3,TRBJ1-3
ASSRTQNTEAF,TRBV18,TRBJ1-1
ASSLNRWGLSNSPLH,TRBV7-3,TRBJ1-6
ASSFGSSPLH,TRBV27,TRBJ1-6
ASSPGLAGGTRELF,TRBV7-8,TRBJ2-2
ASSFQQLAKNIQY,TRBV7-2,TRBJ2-4
ASSASGTSGYNEQF,TRBV9,TRBJ2-1
AWSVGGAGETQY,TRBV30,TRBJ2-5
ASSAQGVDGEQY,TRBV9,TRBJ2-7
ASSYRRLADLF,TRBV7-6,TRBJ2-1
ASSLDRDRAGNEAF,TRBV7-9,TRBJ1-1
ASSITGTALSNQPQH,TRBV7-2,TRBJ1-5
ASSILYERDTEAF,TRBV11-2,TRBJ1-1
ASSIGTAYGYT,TRBV19,TRBJ1-2
ASSQDWPSIEAF,TRBV4-2,TRBJ1-1
SGPGGTGELF,TRBV29-1,TRBJ2-2
ASSFRQQETQY,TRBV9,TRBJ2-5
ASSAGLGADTQY,TRBV7-3,TRBJ2-3
ASSPQGQGTKKTQY,TRBV5-6,TRBJ2-5